This TCR beta chain was profiled in a study of T cells in Graves' hyperthyroidism and ophthalmopathy. General study points: Separating ophthalmopathy from stable hyperthyroidism was achieved by a 13 V-J model.

Concerning this clonotype itself: As yet, its antigen is unknown.

TCR beta CDR3 sequences were amplified from RNA transcripts. When the TCR CDR3 underwent first-round RT-PCR, the HTBI primer set was used. Using its own MiXCR run on the multiplex PCR reads, TCRdb lists one record per CDR3 protein. The sample includes about 840,000 distinct CDR3 sequences, 38% of them seen just once. The study enrolled patients aged 18 to 65 with newly diagnosed hyperthyroidism of under 2 months' duration. Diagnoses were made from clinical symptoms, serum measures (thyroxine and TRAb), thyroid ultrasound and orbital computed tomography. Source material for PBMCs was over 7.5 ml fresh peripheral blood. The sequenced sample was blood. This receptor was identified in a man between 18 and 35 years old with Graves' hyperthyroidism.

CDR3 DNA sequence: TGTGCCAGCAGTGAGCGGAGGGAAAAGAGCCCAAGAGAGACCCAGTACTTC. It yields the protein CASSERREKSPRETQYF. The chain couples TRBV2 to TRBJ2-5; the D gene is possibly TRBD2 (6 bases). CDR1 is SNHLY and CDR2 is FYNNEI in the germline V gene. V shed 3 bases and J shed 4 bases, with 21 bases lying between them. This CDR3 spans 17 amino acids.